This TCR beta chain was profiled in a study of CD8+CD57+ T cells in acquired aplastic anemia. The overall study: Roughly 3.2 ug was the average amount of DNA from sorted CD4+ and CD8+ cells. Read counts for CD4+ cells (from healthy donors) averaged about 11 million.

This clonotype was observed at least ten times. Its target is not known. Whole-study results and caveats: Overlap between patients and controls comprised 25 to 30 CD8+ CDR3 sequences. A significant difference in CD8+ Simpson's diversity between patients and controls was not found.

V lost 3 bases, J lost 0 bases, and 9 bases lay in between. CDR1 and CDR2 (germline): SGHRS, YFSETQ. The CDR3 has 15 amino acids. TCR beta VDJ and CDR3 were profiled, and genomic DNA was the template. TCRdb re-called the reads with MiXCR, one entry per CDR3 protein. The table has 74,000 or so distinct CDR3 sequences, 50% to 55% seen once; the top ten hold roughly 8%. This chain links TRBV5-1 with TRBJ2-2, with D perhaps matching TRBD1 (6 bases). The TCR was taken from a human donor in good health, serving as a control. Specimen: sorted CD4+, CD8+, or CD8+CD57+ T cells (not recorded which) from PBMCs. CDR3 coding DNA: TGCGCCAGCAGCTCCTGGGACACGAACACCGGGGAGCTGTTTTTT. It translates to CASSSWDTNTGELFF.